This T cell receptor beta chain was obtained from a study of T cell repertoires in cytomegalovirus infection. About the study: HLA-B-restricted CMV epitopes that are well studied, plus recently identified HLA-C-restricted ones, were used by the study.

Germline V gives CDR1 MNHNS, CDR2 SASEGT. With V trimmed by 4 bases and J by 1 base, 6 bases remained unmatched. The CDR3 runs to 16 residues. Points on this clonotype: Its specificity is not known.

TCRdb itself ran the reads through MiXCR, one entry per CDR3 protein. The sample carries around 78,000 distinct CDR3 sequences, approximately 39% recorded once. Findings of the study overall: In two of eight donors, the top clonotype was HLA-C-restricted CMV-specific.

This clonotype originated in a human donor in good health (CMV status not recorded). Some clones in this sample may be carry-over from other donors' samples. The V and J genes are TRBV6-1 and TRBJ2-5; the match to TRBD1 covers 10 bases. Sample: CD8+ T cells from cultured PBMCs, taken from culture after CMV antigen stimulation. CDR3 sequence reads: CASSGGTGEAQETQYF. Written as DNA, the CDR3 is TGTGCCAGCAGTGGGGGGACAGGGGAGGCCCAAGAGACCCAGTACTTC.